One sample yielded the 26 T cell receptor beta chains listed below, sequenced in a study of cytomegalovirus exposure and HLA in healthy donors. With 60 Vbeta and 13 Jbeta primers, the PCR was carried out. Repertoires were generated with immunoSEQ multiplex PCR, while TCRdb's copy carries only in-frame clones and drops some. This sample has some 190,000 clones, with more than 75% found just once. The sequenced sample was PBMCs. The receptors here all came from a woman aged 30 to 39 in good health and CMV-seropositive.

There are a few counts of this clone. The chain uses TRBV2 and TRBJ1-5; unclear D gene. In germline, CDR1 is SNHLY, CDR2 FYNNEI. CDR3 length equals 15 residues. V shed 1 base and J shed 1 base, with 8 bases lying between them. CDR3 residues: CASSEGVRSNQPQHF. Here the CDR3 DNA reads TGTGCCAGCAGTGAAGGGGTGAGGAGCAATCAGCCCCAGCATTTT.

The rearrangement links TRBV5-4 to TRBJ1-2, with D maybe TRBD1 (6 bases). V lost 0 bases to trimming and J lost 2 bases, with 11 bases between them. The CDR3 length is 15 residues. CDR1 is SGHNT, CDR2 YYREEE, per germline (reference sequence). CDR3 region: CASSLVGGANYGYTF. CDR3 coding DNA: TGTGCCAGCAGCTTGGTTGGGGGCGCCAACTATGGCTACACCTTC.

The V and J genes are TRBV6-6 and TRBJ1-3; TRBD1 aligns across 9 bases. Germline lookup yields CDR1 MNHNY and CDR2 SVGAGI (reference sequence). With 5 bases clipped from V and 4 bases from J, the junction kept 3 bases outside the gene matches. The CDR3 has 14 amino acids. The CDR3 reads CASSPQGAGNTIYF. For the CDR3, the DNA is TGTGCCAGCAGTCCACAGGGGGCGGGAAACACCATATATTTT.

The chain recombines TRBV4-1 with TRBJ2-7, with 9 bases fitting TRBD1. Germline assignment: CDR1 MGHRA and CDR2 YSYEKL. The CDR3 has 14 residues. Trimming took 4 bases from V and 2 from J; bases not matched to a gene: 3. CDR3 protein: CASSPGQGTYEQYF. The CDR3 region has the DNA TGCGCCAGCAGCCCTGGACAGGGGACCTACGAGCAGTACTTC.

This rearrangement joins TRBV5-6 to TRBJ1-6; maybe TRBD1 (5 bases). CDR3 length: 17 amino acids. The ends were cut back, 4 bases at V and 10 bases at J, with 24 bases in the middle. Germline-derived CDR1 and CDR2 are SGHDT and YYEEEE. The CDR3 DNA reads TGTGCCAGCAGCCTGGGTTTTTACGGGGGAGGAAGATCACCCCTCCACTTT. Its protein product is CASSLGFYGGGRSPLHF.

The CDR3 is CASSHGQIYEQYF. CDR3 nucleotides: TGTGCCAGCAGCCACGGACAGATCTACGAGCAGTACTTC. This chain joins TRBV7-6 and TRBJ2-7, with D tentatively TRBD1 (6 bases). The CDR3 loop spans 13 amino acids. V shed 5 bases and J shed 3 bases, with 11 bases lying between them. Germline values: CDR1 SGHVS, CDR2 FNYEAQ.

The V and J genes are TRBV28 and TRBJ1-2, with a tentative D call TRBD1 (5 bases). V lost 6 bases to trimming and J lost 5 bases, with 22 bases between them. Germline V gene data show CDR1 as MDHEN and CDR2 as SYDVKM. This CDR3 region has 16 residues. CDR3 DNA: TGTGCCAGCAGCTTAAGGGGCCAACAGGCGCCTTATGGCTACACCTTC. As protein: CASSLRGQQAPYGYTF.

This sequence joins TRBV23-1 and TRBJ1-2; D not certain. TRBV23-1 falls under the ORF class, with uncertain function. The CDR3 sequence is 9 residues long. Trimming pared 5 bases from V and 12 bases from J, leaving 7 bases between. The CDR3 bases are TGCGCCAGCAGTTCCCGGGACACCTTC. It translates to CASSSRDTF.

The genes are TRBV5-1 and TRBJ2-7, with D perhaps TRBD1 (5 bases). The V end lost 3 bases, the J end lost 0 bases, and 7 bases lay between the germline ends. The CDR3 spans 13 residues. Per the germline V gene, CDR1 is SGHRS and CDR2 is YFSETQ. CDR3 in amino acids: CASSSDNSYEQYF. The CDR3 bases are TGCGCCAGCAGCTCGGACAACTCCTACGAGCAGTACTTC.

The rearrangement links TRBV19 to TRBJ2-7, with D tentatively TRBD1 (7 bases). Trimming took off 3 bases at V and 3 bases at J, with 15 bases between the two ends. Germline CDR1 is LNHDA and CDR2 is SQIVND (reference sequence). CDR3 length equals 15 residues. The CDR3: CASSIRGERIYEQYF. The CDR3, as DNA: TGTGCCAGTAGTATCAGGGGGGAAAGGATCTACGAGCAGTACTTC.

CDR3 in DNA: TGCGCCAGCAGCCAGGGGAGACTAGCGGGCCTGGAGGATGAGCAGTTCTTC. Its translation: CASSQGRLAGLEDEQFF. The V call is TRBV5-1, the J call TRBJ2-1; 10 bases map to TRBD2. The CDR3 spans 17 residues. V shed 4 bases, J shed 8 bases, and the junction held 15 bases outside the gene matches. Germline CDR1 and CDR2: SGHRS and YFSETQ.

The chain carries TRBV5-4 and TRBJ2-5, with no clear D. The end of the DNA is better explained by TRBJ2-7, so the J call may be wrong. The CDR3 extends over 12 amino acids. Per germline, CDR1 SGHNT and CDR2 YYREEE (reference sequence). CDR3 in DNA: TGTGCCAGCAGTGCAAACGCCTACGAGCAGTACTTC. Translated: CASSANAYEQYF.

As concerns this clone: The conserved phenylalanine or tryptophan normally closing the CDR3 is absent here, so this likely arose from a read error. The rearrangement uses TRBV28 and TRBJ1-2, with D hard to call. V was shortened by 6 bases and J by 4 bases, with 15 bases between the two germline ends. CDR1 is MDHEN, CDR2 SYDVKM, per germline. The CDR3 covers 14 residues. The CDR3 coding sequence is TGTGCCAGCAGGCCCGGACGGGGTTTCTATGGCTACACCCTC. This gives the protein CASRPGRGFYGYTL.

The rearrangement joins TRBV29-1 to TRBJ1-1; D is unclear. The CDR3 length is 13 residues. Germline CDR1 SQVTM, CDR2 ANQGSEA. The V end was cut by 4 bases, the J end by 6 bases, with 15 bases between. This CDR3 is CSVVPGIGAEAFF. In DNA, the CDR3 is TGCAGCGTTGTACCCGGGATCGGCGCTGAAGCTTTCTTT.

V and J are TRBV30 and TRBJ1-3; D gene ambiguous. Trimming took off 6 bases at V and 0 bases at J, with 12 bases between the two ends. The CDR3 has 14 amino acids. Germline loops: CDR1 GTSNPN, CDR2 SVGIG (reference sequence). The CDR3 DNA is TGTGCCTGCCCCGAGCCACGCTCTGGAAACACCATATATTTT. Amino acid sequence: CACPEPRSGNTIYF.

This chain connects TRBV2 to TRBJ1-5, with D possibly TRBD1 on 5 matching bases. Germline CDR1 SNHLY, CDR2 FYNNEI. V was cut by 1 base and J by 15 bases, with 22 bases left in between. CDR3 length equals 15 residues. The CDR3: CASSEGTTRRGVLHF. CDR3 DNA sequence: TGTGCCAGCAGTGAAGGCACAACTAGACGGGGGGTTCTGCATTTT. The whole variable domain, filled in from reference TRBV2 and TRBJ1-5, reads EPEVTQTPSHQVTQMGQEVILRCVPISNHLYFYWYRQILGQKVEFLVSFYNNEISEKSEIFDDQFSVERPDGSNFTLKIRSTKLEDSAMYFCASSEGTTRRGVLHFGDGTRLSIL.

This clone was found once. CDR3 nucleotide sequence: TGTGCCAGTAACTCAGGACAGGGTGGCGGCTACACCTTC. Translated: CASNSGQGGGYTF. The J gene is TRBJ1-2, the V gene TRBV19; TRBD1 matches 8 bases. Germline CDR1 and CDR2: LNHDA and SQIVND (reference sequence). Trimming removed 7 bases from V and 8 bases from J; junction bases left unmatched: 9. The CDR3 has 13 residues.

This clone turned up a few times. The chain is built from TRBV6-5 and TRBJ2-7; weak D call: TRBD1 (6 bases). Germline-derived CDR1 and CDR2 are MNHEY and SVGAGI. The CDR3 totals 13 residues. V gave up 6 bases and J gave up 2 bases, with 11 bases separating them. Here the CDR3 DNA reads TGTGCCAGCAGCAGGGGAGAGGCCTACGAGCAGTACTTC. It specifies CASSRGEAYEQYF.

In the case of this clone: Other DNA sequences within the sample encode an identical CDR3. The chain joins TRBV18 to TRBJ2-1, with TRBD2 matching 11 bases. The CDR3 consists of 15 residues. With V trimmed by 6 bases and J by 1 base, 2 bases remained unmatched. Germline assignment: CDR1 KGHSH and CDR2 LQKENI. The CDR3 loop reads CASSLAGGSYNEQFF. In DNA form, the CDR3 reads TGTGCCAGCTCTCTAGCGGGGGGTTCCTACAATGAGCAGTTCTTC.

This chain uses TRBV6-5 with TRBJ2-1; 8 bases agree with TRBD2. This CDR3 comprises 16 residues. Germline V CDR1 and CDR2: MNHEY, SVGAGI. With 0 bases clipped from V and 6 bases from J, the junction kept 7 bases outside the gene matches. In nucleotides, the CDR3 is TGTGCCAGCAGTTACTCGGGAGCGGGAGCGATCAATGAGCAGTTCTTC. Translating gives CASSYSGAGAINEQFF.

V gene TRBV6-6 combines with J gene TRBJ2-7, with 16 positions matching TRBD2. The CDR3 totals 16 residues. V gave up 5 bases and J gave up 6 bases; unmatched junction bases: 7. Germline V gives CDR1 MNHNY, CDR2 SVGAGI (reference sequence). In nucleotides, the CDR3 is TGTGCCAGCAGTATCGGGACTAGCGGGGGGGTTACCGAGCAGTACTTC. It yields the protein CASSIGTSGGVTEQYF.

This chain uses TRBV7-9 with TRBJ1-2, with 7 bases identical to TRBD1. V was clipped by 2 bases and J by 7 bases; unmatched bases: 10. CDR1 and CDR2 (germline): SEHNR, FQNEAQ (reference sequence). CDR3 length equals 15 residues. DNA for the CDR3: TGTGCCAGCAGCTTACTTGAGGGGGCTCGTGGTGGCTACACCTTC. Translated, it gives CASSLLEGARGGYTF.

This chain joins TRBV7-9 and TRBJ1-2; 8 nucleotides line up with TRBD1. Losses at the gene ends were 5 bases for V and 3 bases for J; bases not matched to a gene: 2. The CDR3 extends over 13 amino acids. Germline V gene data show CDR1 as SEHNR and CDR2 as FQNEAQ (reference sequence). This CDR3 reads CASSPDRDYGYTF. CDR3 nucleotides: TGTGCCAGCAGCCCGGACAGGGACTATGGCTACACCTTC. The variable domain in full, completed from reference TRBV7-9 and TRBJ1-2, reads DTGVSQNPRHKITKRGQNVTFRCDPISEHNRLYWYRQTLGQGPEFLTYFQNEAQLEKSRLLSDRFSAERPKGSFSTLEIQRTEQGDSAMYLCASSPDRDYGYTFGSGTRLTVV.

The chain joins TRBV28 to TRBJ2-7, with a tentative D call TRBD1 (6 bases). This CDR3 spans 14 amino acids. With 6 bases removed from V and 5 bases from J, the gap between germline ends came to 17 bases. CDR1 and CDR2 (germline): MDHEN, SYDVKM. The chain's CDR3 is CASSPTGPLDEQYF. The CDR3 DNA sequence: TGTGCCAGCAGCCCAACAGGGCCCTTGGACGAGCAGTACTTC.

This clone has just a few counts. The gene calls are TRBV4-1 and TRBJ2-2, with TRBD2 as a possible D gene (6 bases). Trimming stripped 4 bases from V and 1 base from J, with 10 bases between. Germline CDR1 reads MGHRA; CDR2 reads YSYEKL. This CDR3 contains 15 residues. CDR3 sequence reads: CASSLLGGNTGELFF. CDR3 DNA: TGCGCCAGCAGCCTGTTGGGGGGGAACACCGGGGAGCTGTTTTTT.

The V and J genes are TRBV19 and TRBJ1-5; maybe TRBD1 (6 bases). Per the germline V gene, CDR1 is LNHDA and CDR2 is SQIVND (reference sequence). V dropped 2 bases and J dropped 1 base, with 15 bases sitting between them. This CDR3 comprises 17 residues. The CDR3 here is CASSINPQGTSNQPQHF. CDR3 coding DNA: TGTGCCAGTAGTATAAACCCACAGGGTACAAGCAATCAGCCCCAGCATTTT.